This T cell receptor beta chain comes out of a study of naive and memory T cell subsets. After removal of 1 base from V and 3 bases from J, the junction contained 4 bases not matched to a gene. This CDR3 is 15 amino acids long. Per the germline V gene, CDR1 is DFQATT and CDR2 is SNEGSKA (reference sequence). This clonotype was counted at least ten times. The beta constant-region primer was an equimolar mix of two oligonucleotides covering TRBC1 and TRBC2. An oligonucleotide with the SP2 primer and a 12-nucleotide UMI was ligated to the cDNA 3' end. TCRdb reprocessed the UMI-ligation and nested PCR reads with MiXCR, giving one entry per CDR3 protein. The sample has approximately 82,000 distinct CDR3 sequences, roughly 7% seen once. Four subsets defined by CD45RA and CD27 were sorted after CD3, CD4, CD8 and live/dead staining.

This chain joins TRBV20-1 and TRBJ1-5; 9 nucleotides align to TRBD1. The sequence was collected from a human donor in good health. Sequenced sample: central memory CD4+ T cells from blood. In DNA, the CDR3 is TGCAGTGCTAGAGCCTGGACAGGGGCCAATCAGCCCCAGCATTTT. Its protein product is CSARAWTGANQPQHF.